Sequencing of this TCR beta chain was carried out in a study of identical twins. Worth noting for this clonotype: The antigen remains undetermined.

Whole-study findings and limits: A lower insertion count was a feature of abundant cord blood beta clonotypes, with no such feature in memory repertoires. Among beta out-of-frame sequences, excess sharing between twins appeared weaker.

There are 19 residues in the CDR3. The germline gives CDR1 LGHNA, CDR2 YNFKEQ. V was cut by 0 bases and J by 0 bases, with 19 bases left in between. TCRdb fed the 5' RACE reads into MiXCR, producing one record per CDR3 protein. Here the sample spans some 660,000 distinct CDR3 sequences, 8.6% being singletons. The sample was also linked to a second study, of yellow fever vaccine responses in identical twins.

The clonotype originates from a woman younger than 35 in good health. Sequencing was performed on PBMCs. V gene TRBV4-2 combines with J gene TRBJ2-3; D may correspond to TRBD1 or TRBD2 (5 bases each). The CDR3 is CASSQDGGLGADSTDTQYF. CDR3 DNA: TGTGCCAGCAGCCAAGATGGGGGTTTAGGAGCGGATAGCACAGATACGCAGTATTTT.